The 18 T cell receptor beta chains below were found in one sample sequenced in a study of identical twins. TCRdb passed the 5' RACE reads through MiXCR, listing each CDR3 protein once. This table has 500,000 or so distinct CDR3 sequences, approximately 22% appearing once. In addition, the sample was reused for a study of T cells expressing NK-cell markers.

Material: CD4+ T cells sorted from blood. The receptor source for this set is a woman aged 18-29 years in good health.

This clonotype was recorded a few times. The chain recombines TRBV29-1 with TRBJ1-2, with 12 bases identical to TRBD1. The CDR3 is 15 residues long. From germline, CDR1 is SQVTM and CDR2 ANQGSEA. V shed 2 bases and J 4 bases; nucleotides not matched to a gene: 5. This CDR3 is CSVETGTGGGYGYTF. CDR3 nucleotide sequence: TGCAGCGTTGAAACGGGGACAGGGGGCGGCTATGGCTACACCTTC.

The chain uses TRBV5-5 and TRBJ2-1; 9 bases line up with TRBD2. Germline V gives CDR1 SGHKS, CDR2 YYEKEE (reference sequence). The CDR3 extends over 16 amino acids. V shed 0 bases, J shed 4 bases, and the junction held 5 bases outside the gene matches. CDR3 protein: CASSLGTSEPYNEQFF. CDR3 DNA sequence: TGTGCCAGCAGCTTGGGGACTAGCGAGCCGTACAATGAGCAGTTCTTC.

The rearrangement joins TRBV10-3 to TRBJ1-1; possibly TRBD1 for D (6 bases). The V end was cut by 4 bases, the J end by 3 bases, with 15 bases between. Germline-derived CDR1 and CDR2 are ENHRY and SYGVKD. CDR3 length equals 15 residues. Here the CDR3 DNA reads TGTGCCATCAGTGGAATCGGGGGGGCCGACACTGAAGCTTTCTTT. As protein: CAISGIGGADTEAFF.

This clonotype came up a few times. The chain carries TRBV12-5 and TRBJ2-1; D is ambiguous. This CDR3 is 17 amino acids long. The V gene's germline CDR1 is LGHNT and CDR2 FRNRAP. V gave up 3 bases and J gave up 0 bases, with 15 bases separating them. DNA of the CDR3: TGTGCTAGTGGTTTTAGGTATGACGGAAGCTCCTACAATGAGCAGTTCTTC. Protein: CASGFRYDGSSYNEQFF.

The V and J genes are TRBV27 and TRBJ2-4; D possibly corresponds to TRBD1 (6 bases). CDR1 and CDR2 from the germline V gene are MNHEY and SMNVEV (reference sequence). The CDR3 spans 14 residues. V dropped 3 bases and J dropped 1 base, with 7 bases sitting between them. The DNA of the CDR3 is TGTGCCAGCAGTTTGGGGGCGGCCAAAAACATTCAGTACTTC. Protein sequence: CASSLGAAKNIQYF.

This clonotype was recorded a few times. V gene TRBV6-6 combines with J gene TRBJ2-2, with 8 nucleotides matching TRBD2. Germline assignment: CDR1 MNHNY and CDR2 SVGAGI (reference sequence). The CDR3 is 15 amino acids. J lost 5 bases, V lost 2 bases, and 4 bases had no gene match. DNA for the CDR3: TGTGCCAGCAGTTACAGCGGGAGAGGTACCGGGGAGCTGTTTTTT. Its protein is CASSYSGRGTGELFF.

V usage is TRBV5-1 and J usage is TRBJ2-3; the match to TRBD1 covers 7 bases. V shed 1 base, J shed 1 base, and the junction held 9 bases outside the gene matches. CDR3 length: 17 amino acids. The V gene's germline CDR1 is SGHRS and CDR2 YFSETQ. The CDR3 nucleotides read TGCGCCAGCAGCTTGTGGCTACAGGGGCCGGGCACAGATACGCAGTATTTT. It encodes CASSLWLQGPGTDTQYF.

In its sample, this clonotype was seen a few times. In DNA form, the CDR3 reads TGCAGTGCTTATACCGGACTAGCGGGGCGCAATGAGCAGTTCTTC. Protein product: CSAYTGLAGRNEQFF. The chain combines TRBV20-1 with TRBJ2-1, with 12 positions matching TRBD2. The J segment lost 6 bases and the V segment lost 5 bases, leaving 8 bases of the junction unmatched. The CDR3 runs 15 residues. Germline values: CDR1 DFQATT, CDR2 SNEGSKA (reference sequence).

This chain links TRBV5-1 with TRBJ1-2, with 8 bases identical to TRBD1. CDR3 length: 14 residues. The germline V gene encodes CDR1 SGHRS and CDR2 YFSETQ. V lost 0 bases, J lost 6 bases, and 4 bases stayed unmatched. The CDR3 DNA reads TGCGCCAGCAGCTTGGCAGGGGGCGTTAATGGCTACACCTTC. Translating it yields CASSLAGGVNGYTF.

Only a few counts were recorded for this clonotype. The rearrangement joins TRBV12-3 or TRBV12-4 to TRBJ1-4, with D hard to call. The CDR3 is made up of 15 amino acids. V lost 5 bases and J 13 bases, leaving 23 bases between the germline ends. The CDR3 DNA reads as TGTGCCAGCAGTCCTCAAGGTGGGCCCTCTAGGAGACTGTTTTTT. This codes for CASSPQGGPSRRLFF.

J is TRBJ2-3 and V is TRBV10-3; 12 nucleotides align to TRBD2. Germline assignment: CDR1 ENHRY and CDR2 SYGVKD. This CDR3 contains 20 residues. Trimming removed 3 bases from V and 3 bases from J; junction bases left unmatched: 16. This CDR3 reads CAISDYTRLAGGYGTDTQYF. For the CDR3, the DNA is TGTGCCATCAGTGACTATACTCGGCTAGCGGGAGGGTATGGAACAGATACGCAGTATTTT.

This clonotype was seen a few times. The chain employs TRBV4-3 and TRBJ2-7, with 7 bases lining up with TRBD1. CDR3 length: 16 amino acids. Germline loops: CDR1 LGHNA, CDR2 YSLEER. V shed 0 bases and J 1 base; nucleotides not matched to a gene: 6. The CDR3 sequence: CASSQDDRATSYEQYF. CDR3 bases: TGCGCCAGCAGCCAAGATGACAGGGCGACTTCCTACGAGCAGTACTTC.

There are a few counts of this clonotype. The rearrangement links TRBV27 to TRBJ2-7, with 10 bases fitting TRBD1. Germline loops: CDR1 MNHEY, CDR2 SMNVEV (reference sequence). CDR3 length: 17 residues. The ends lost 4 bases at V and 2 bases at J; junction bases unmatched: 11. Here the CDR3 reads CASSSYEWTGGTYEQYF. CDR3 bases: TGTGCCAGCAGTTCGTACGAATGGACAGGGGGGACCTACGAGCAGTACTTC.

This clonotype was counted a few times. The genes are TRBV14 and TRBJ2-7, with 8 bases lining up with TRBD2. Germline V gene sequence: CDR1 SGHDN, CDR2 FVKESK. J gave up 1 base and V 4 bases, and 6 bases lay outside the gene matches. The CDR3 loop spans 15 amino acids. The DNA for the CDR3 is TGTGCCAGCAGCCTATCTAGCGGGCGTTCCTACGAGCAGTACTTC. Amino acids: CASSLSSGRSYEQYF.

The chain is built from TRBV28 and TRBJ2-7; 7 nucleotides agree with TRBD2. From germline, CDR1 is MDHEN and CDR2 SYDVKM. J gave up 2 bases and V 3 bases, and 4 bases lay outside the gene matches. CDR3 length: 14 residues. The CDR3 here is CASSFPGLAYEQYF. CDR3 in DNA: TGTGCCAGCAGTTTCCCTGGACTAGCCTACGAGCAGTACTTC.

This clonotype was seen a handful of times. V usage is TRBV7-9 and J usage is TRBJ1-1; D might be TRBD1 (6 bases). The germline V and J ends were trimmed by 8 bases and 2 bases, with 15 bases remaining between them. The CDR3 is made up of 14 amino acids. The germline CDR1 and CDR2 sequences are SEHNR and FQNEAQ (reference sequence). CDR3: CASRPTGINTEAFF. In nucleotides, the CDR3 is TGTGCCAGCCGCCCGACAGGCATCAACACTGAAGCTTTCTTT.

This clonotype has more than one count but fewer than ten. V gene TRBV18 combines with J gene TRBJ2-1; 9 bases align to TRBD2. Trimming took 6 bases from V and 7 from J; bases not matched to a gene: 10. CDR1 and CDR2 (germline): KGHSH, LQKENI. The CDR3 is 15 residues long. DNA for the CDR3: TGTGCCAGCTCCCTACTAGCGGGCGGATGGAATGAGCAGTTCTTC. Translating gives CASSLLAGGWNEQFF.

This clonotype was picked up one time. The chain combines TRBV10-3 with TRBJ2-4, with a weak D call TRBD1 (5 bases). Looked up from germline, CDR1 is ENHRY and CDR2 is SYGVKD. V lost 5 bases and J 0 bases, leaving 11 bases between the germline ends. The CDR3 is 15 amino acids. The CDR3 sequence: CAISPGHLAKNIQYF. CDR3 coding DNA: TGTGCCATCAGTCCCGGACACTTAGCCAAAAACATTCAGTACTTC.